This T cell receptor beta chain was identified during a study of technical replicates of blood from a handful of donors. The length of the CDR3 is 14 residues. Germline V CDR1 and CDR2: SSHAT, FNYEAQ (reference sequence). Profiling relied on immunoSEQ multiplex PCR, and the TCRdb table lists in-frame clones only, not all of them. This table holds about 100,000 clones, about 94% found once. In regard to this clone: One junction end does not reproduce the germline sequence, and a read error may be involved.

The chain couples TRBV7-7 to TRBJ2-5; 8 nucleotides align to TRBD1. The TCR sequence derives from a human donor in good health. Source material: T cells isolated from PBMCs. The CDR3 protein is CASSLGQGLKTQYF. The CDR3 DNA sequence: TGTGCTAGCAGCTTAGGACAGGGATTGAAGACCCAGTACTTC. The whole variable domain, filled in from reference TRBV7-7 and TRBJ2-5, reads GAGVSQSPRYKVTKRGQDVTLRCDPISSHATLYWYQQALGQGPEFLTYFNYEAQPDKSGLPSDRFSAERPEGSISTLTIQRTEQRDSAMYRCASSLGQGLKTQYFGPGTRLLVL.